Below, 12 T cell receptor beta chains from the same sample are listed, as sequenced in a study of regulatory T cells in long-lasting Graves disease. To make TCR beta libraries, researchers used iRepertoire HTBI primers and Arm-PCR of CDR3 regions. From the multiplex PCR reads, TCRdb called clonotypes with MiXCR, one entry per CDR3 protein. The profile shows about 620,000 distinct CDR3 sequences, roughly 16% of them singletons. Noted time point: newly diagnosed GD, antithyroid drugs for less than 3 months. From PBMCs, RNA was extracted and then used to make the TCR library. This sample was also put to use in a study of T cells in Graves' hyperthyroidism and ophthalmopathy.

This specimen consisted of peripheral blood mononuclear cells (PBMCs), obtained at new diagnosis, from a patient treated with antithyroid drugs. The receptors originated from a woman in her twenties or thirties with Graves disease.

This clonotype came up many times. The chain joins TRBV7-9 to TRBJ1-2; 7 nucleotides agree with TRBD1. The CDR3 is 16 residues long. CDR1 is SEHNR and CDR2 is FQNEAQ in the germline V gene (reference sequence). With 5 bases clipped from V and 1 base from J, the junction kept 10 bases outside the gene matches. The CDR3 sequence is CASSPWVGGDNYGYTF. The CDR3 DNA follows: TGTGCCAGCAGCCCCTGGGTAGGGGGCGATAACTATGGCTACACCTTC.

This clonotype came up once. The CDR3 does not close with the conserved phenylalanine or tryptophan, likely indicating a read error. The rearrangement links TRBV18 to TRBJ1-3; D ambiguous. The ends were cut back, 3 bases at V and 3 bases at J, with 9 bases in the middle. Per the germline V gene, CDR1 is KGHSH and CDR2 is LQKENI. CDR3 size: 14 residues. Here the CDR3 DNA reads TGTGCCAGCTCACCTACAGCTAATGGAAACACCATATATTTG. It translates to CASSPTANGNTIYL.

The chain is built from TRBV28 and TRBJ1-3; no firm D call. V was clipped by 3 bases and J by 4 bases, with 13 bases between them. The germline gives CDR1 MDHEN, CDR2 SYDVKM. The CDR3 sequence is 15 residues long. The CDR3 DNA sequence: TGTGCCAGCAGTTTGGCGGGCCCCCAAGGAAACACCATATATTTT. It codes for CASSLAGPQGNTIYF.

This clonotype was seen only a few times. The chain employs TRBV5-1 and TRBJ2-7; 10 bases align to TRBD1. This CDR3 has 15 amino acids. The germline V gene encodes CDR1 SGHRS and CDR2 YFSETQ. V trimming: 1 base; J trimming: 4 bases; junction bases outside the gene matches: 5. The CDR3 protein is CASSLYGTGAYEQYF. CDR3 DNA sequence: TGCGCCAGCAGCTTGTATGGGACAGGGGCGTACGAGCAGTACTTC.

The V and J genes are TRBV19 and TRBJ2-4, with 7 bases lining up with TRBD2. The CDR3 consists of 14 residues. The V and J ends lost 3 bases and 9 bases, in that order; junction bases with no gene match: 8. Germline V gives CDR1 LNHDA, CDR2 SQIVND (reference sequence). CDR3 sequence reads: CASSIGAGYAIQYF. In DNA, the CDR3 is TGTGCCAGTAGTATCGGAGCGGGATACGCCATTCAGTACTTC.

This clonotype was observed many times. V and J are TRBV20-1 and TRBJ2-7; D tentatively fits TRBD1 or TRBD2 (5 bases each). Germline CDR1 reads DFQATT; CDR2 reads SNEGSKA (reference sequence). The CDR3 loop spans 15 amino acids. Trimming left V 0 bases short and J 6 bases short, with 18 bases between. The DNA of the CDR3 is TGCAGTGCTAGAGATGGCCTACGTCCGGGGCGCGAGCAGTACTTC. This codes for CSARDGLRPGREQYF.

This clonotype was seen ten or more times. This chain joins TRBV7-6 and TRBJ2-1; D may be TRBD1 or TRBD2 (5 bases each). The CDR3 consists of 15 residues. The germline V and J ends were trimmed by 1 base and 6 bases, with 13 bases remaining between them. Germline CDR1 SGHVS, CDR2 FNYEAQ. The CDR3 sequence: CASSLVSPRGNEQFF. The DNA of the CDR3 is TGTGCCAGCAGCTTAGTTAGCCCGAGGGGCAATGAGCAGTTCTTC. The whole variable domain, remainder taken from reference TRBV7-6 and TRBJ2-1, is GAGVSQSPRYKVTKRGQDVALRCDPISGHVSLYWYRQALGQGPEFLTYFNYEAQQDKSGLPNDRFSAERPEGSISTLTIQRTEQRDSAMYRCASSLVSPRGNEQFFGPGTRLTVL.

This clonotype occurred a few times. The rearrangement joins TRBV5-1 to TRBJ1-6; 9 bases map to TRBD1. This CDR3 has 15 residues. The V gene end was trimmed by 0 bases and the J gene end by 8 bases; junction bases not matched to a gene: 3. CDR1 and CDR2 (germline): SGHRS, YFSETQ. Here the CDR3 DNA reads TGCGCCAGCAGCTTGGTGGGACAGGGACATTCACCCCTCCACTTT. Amino acid sequence: CASSLVGQGHSPLHF.

This clonotype was counted a few times. The chain carries TRBV28 and TRBJ1-1; tentatively, D is TRBD1 (5 bases). Germline-derived CDR1 and CDR2 are MDHEN and SYDVKM. The ends were cut back, 10 bases at V and 1 base at J, with 22 bases in the middle. The CDR3 length is 16 residues. CDR3 in amino acids: CATKAGGLSSNTEAFF. DNA of the CDR3: TGTGCCACCAAGGCCGGGGGATTGTCGTCGAACACTGAAGCTTTCTTT.

Comment on this clonotype: It may be a read error: a sequence one base away is much more abundant. The genes are TRBV6-1 and TRBJ1-2; tentative D call: TRBD1 (5 bases). This CDR3 has 15 residues. The germline gives CDR1 MNHNS, CDR2 SASEGT. The V and J ends lost 6 bases and 8 bases respectively, with 22 bases between them. The CDR3 region is CASRIGTATQRGYTF. The CDR3 DNA sequence: TGTGCCAGCAGAATCGGGACGGCTACTCAGAGGGGCTACACCTTC.

V usage is TRBV29-1 and J usage is TRBJ2-1, with D possibly being TRBD2 (6 bases). V gave up 4 bases and J gave up 5 bases, with 15 bases separating them. The CDR3 covers 14 residues. CDR1 SQVTM and CDR2 ANQGSEA come from the germline V gene. The DNA for the CDR3 is TGCAGCGTTGGGGACTGGACTCCCCACAATGAGCAGTTCTTC. Translating gives CSVGDWTPHNEQFF.

The V gene is TRBV30, the J gene TRBJ2-3; 11 nucleotides align to TRBD2. Germline V lookup: CDR1 GTSNPN, CDR2 SVGIG (reference sequence). This CDR3 has 13 amino acids. J gave up 5 bases and V 4 bases, and 2 bases lay outside the gene matches. CDR3 DNA: TGTGCCTGGACTAGCGGGAGGATAGATACGCAGTATTTT. Protein sequence: CAWTSGRIDTQYF.